The clone carrying this TCR beta chain was observed many times. Its antigen is undetermined. This sample is drawn from a study of molecular identifiers for immune sequencing clone quantification. Between the trimmed V and J ends, which lost 4 bases and 0 bases, there was a span of 16 bases. The CDR3 runs to 16 residues. The germline CDR1 and CDR2 sequences are SGHDN and FVKESK. MiXCR, applied by TCRdb to the PCR reads, yields one record per CDR3 protein. The repertoire consists of over 85,000 distinct CDR3 sequences, with under 25% occurring once and the leading ten covering 0.8% to 1.2%. Whole-study findings and limits: Clone sizes could be underestimated for highly expanded clones when identical TCR molecules share a barcode. Over 98% of effector molecules, but under 1% in naive cells, were held by clones with more than 20 RNA copies.

The genes are TRBV14 and TRBJ2-7; D is ambiguous. The sequence was obtained from a human donor in good health. Some libraries in this study had Jurkat cell RNA spiked in. The specimen sequenced was naive CD8+ T cells from blood, with Jurkat cell RNA spiked in. Subset indicated: FACS-sorted CD8+CD4-CCR7+CD45RA+ naive T cells. The CDR3 nucleotides are TGTGCCAGCAGCCCGGCCTTCGGGTTGCTCTCCTACGAGCAGTACTTC. This gives the protein CASSPAFGLLSYEQYF.